The clone carrying this T cell receptor (beta chain) was counted at least ten times. Semi-nested PCR with Nested Universal Primer A followed constant-region reverse priming of full-length variable regions. TCRdb re-called the 5' RACE reads through MiXCR, storing one row per CDR3 protein. The sample includes approximately 40,000 distinct CDR3 sequences, about 19% of them seen just once. This CDR3 region has 17 residues. The germline V gene encodes CDR1 DFQATT and CDR2 SNEGSKA (reference sequence). V dropped 2 bases and J dropped 6; count of bases not matched to a gene: 13. The clonotype was recovered from a female donor with breast cancer. The source material was naive CD4+ T cells sorted from a lymph node. The subset: naive CD4+ T cells, CD4+CD45RA+CD25-. The chain links TRBV20-1 to TRBJ2-1; 10 bases agree with TRBD2. The CDR3 nucleotides are TGCAGTGCTAGACCCACCGGGACTAGCGCATCAACCAATGAGCAGTTCTTC. Its translation: CSARPTGTSASTNEQFF.